The clone carrying this T cell receptor beta chain showed up many times. Its antigen is currently unknown. These data come from a study of T cells after yellow fever vaccination. Whole-study results and caveats: Only a small proportion of the clonotypes turned up in both the CD4 and the CD8 compartments, likely arising from convergent recombination.

The CDR3 totals 19 residues. V lost 0 bases to trimming and J lost 2 bases; unmatched junction nucleotides: 10. Looked up from germline, CDR1 is LGHNA and CDR2 is YSLEER. From the 5' RACE reads, TCRdb called clonotypes with MiXCR, one entry per CDR3 protein. This table holds 70,000 or so distinct CDR3 sequences, approximately 6.2% found once. Sequenced here: CD4+ T cells sorted from PBMCs, sampled roughly 15 days after the first yellow fever vaccination. The chain is built from TRBV4-3 and TRBJ2-6; TRBD1 aligns across 7 bases. The sequence derives from a man aged 18 to 35 who received the YFV17D yellow fever vaccine. CDR3 residues: CASSQEVRQGTAGANVLTF. In nucleotides, the CDR3 is TGCGCCAGCAGCCAAGAGGTGAGACAGGGAACTGCTGGGGCCAACGTCCTGACTTTC.